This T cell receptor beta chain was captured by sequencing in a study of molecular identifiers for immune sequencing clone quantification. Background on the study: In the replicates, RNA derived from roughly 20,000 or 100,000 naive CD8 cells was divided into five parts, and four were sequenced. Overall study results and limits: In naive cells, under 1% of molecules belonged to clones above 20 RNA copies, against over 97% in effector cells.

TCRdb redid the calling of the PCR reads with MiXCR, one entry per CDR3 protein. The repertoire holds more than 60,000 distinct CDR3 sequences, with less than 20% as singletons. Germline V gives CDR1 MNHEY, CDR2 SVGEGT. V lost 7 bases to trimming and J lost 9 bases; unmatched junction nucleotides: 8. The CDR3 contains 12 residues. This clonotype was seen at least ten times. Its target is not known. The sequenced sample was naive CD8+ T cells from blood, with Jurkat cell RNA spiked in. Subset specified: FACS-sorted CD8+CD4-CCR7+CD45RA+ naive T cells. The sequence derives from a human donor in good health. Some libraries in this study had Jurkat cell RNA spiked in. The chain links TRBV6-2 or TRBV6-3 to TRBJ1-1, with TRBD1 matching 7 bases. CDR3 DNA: TGTGCCAGCACCTTGGACAGGATAAAAGCTTTCTTT. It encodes CASTLDRIKAFF.